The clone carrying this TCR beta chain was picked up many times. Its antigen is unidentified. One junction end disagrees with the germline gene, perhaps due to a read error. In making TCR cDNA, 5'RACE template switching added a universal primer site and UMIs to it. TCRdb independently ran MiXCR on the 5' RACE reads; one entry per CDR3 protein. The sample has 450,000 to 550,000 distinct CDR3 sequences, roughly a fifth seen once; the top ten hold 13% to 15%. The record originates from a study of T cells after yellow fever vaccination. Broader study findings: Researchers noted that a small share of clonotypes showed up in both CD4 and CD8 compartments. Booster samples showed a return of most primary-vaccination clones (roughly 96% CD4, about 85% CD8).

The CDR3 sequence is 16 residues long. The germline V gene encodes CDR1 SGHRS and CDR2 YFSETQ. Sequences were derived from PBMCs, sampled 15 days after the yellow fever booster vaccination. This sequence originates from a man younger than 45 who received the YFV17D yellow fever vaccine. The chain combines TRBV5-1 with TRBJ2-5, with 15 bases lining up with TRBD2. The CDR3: CASSPGLAGGQETQYF. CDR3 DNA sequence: TGTGCCAGCAGCCCTGGACTAGCGGGAGGGCAGGAGACCCAGTACTTC.